A single sample is the source of the 32 T cell receptor beta chains below, sequenced in a study of blood T cell repertoires in COVID-19. Here immunoSEQ multiplex PCR was the method, and the copy in TCRdb shows in-frame clones only, minus some. The sample holds approximately 230,000 clones, around 84% seen once. Sequencing input: peripheral blood. These receptors originate from a man aged 25 to 40 with active or convalescent COVID-19.

This clone has a handful of counts. This chain links TRBV18 with TRBJ1-4; D unclear. The CDR3 is made up of 15 amino acids. CDR1 is KGHSH, CDR2 LQKENI, per germline. V lost 6 bases, J lost 0 bases, and 11 bases lay in between. CDR3 nucleotides: TGTGCCAGCTCGCCGGGAATTGCAACTAATGAAAAACTGTTTTTT. Encoded protein: CASSPGIATNEKLFF.

The rearrangement joins TRBV30 to TRBJ1-5; D is undetermined. Germline CDR1 GTSNPN, CDR2 SVGIG (reference sequence). With 0 bases removed from V and 0 bases from J, the gap between germline ends came to 9 bases. This CDR3 region has 15 residues. The CDR3: CAWSVRGHSNQPQHF. CDR3 sequence (DNA): TGTGCCTGGAGTGTACGAGGCCATAGCAATCAGCCCCAGCATTTT.

The chain combines TRBV28 with TRBJ1-5; unclear D gene. CDR1 MDHEN and CDR2 SYDVKM come from the germline V gene. Trimming shortened V by 5 bases and J by 4 bases, and 15 bases separated the two germline ends. This CDR3 spans 15 amino acids. The CDR3 DNA reads as TGTGCCAGCAGTAACCTTAGAGGAGAAAATCAGCCCCAGCATTTT. Residues: CASSNLRGENQPQHF.

V is TRBV19 and J is TRBJ1-5, with D possibly being TRBD1 (5 bases). The CDR3 loop spans 13 amino acids. V lost 10 bases and J lost 3, with 13 bases in between. Germline CDR1 reads LNHDA; CDR2 reads SQIVND (reference sequence). CDR3 protein: CAISQGYNQPQHF. CDR3 nucleotides: TGTGCCATCTCCCAGGGATACAATCAGCCCCAGCATTTT. Filled out from reference TRBV19 and TRBJ1-5, the complete variable domain reads DGGITQSPKYLFRKEGQNVTLSCEQNLNHDAMYWYRQDPGQGLRLIYYSQIVNDFQKGDIAEGYSVSREKKESFPLTVTSAQKNPTAFYLCAISQGYNQPQHFGDGTRLSIL.

The genes are TRBV2 and TRBJ1-2; D perhaps matches TRBD1 (5 bases). Trimming took off 5 bases at V and 1 base at J, with 8 bases between the two ends. Germline assignment: CDR1 SNHLY and CDR2 FYNNEI. CDR3 length equals 13 residues. CDR3 protein: CASSSDSNYGYTF. In nucleotides, the CDR3 is TGTGCCAGCAGTAGCGACAGTAACTATGGCTACACCTTC.

The chain is built from TRBV28 and TRBJ2-7; 7 bases align to TRBD1. The CDR3 is 13 amino acids. Germline-derived CDR1 and CDR2 are MDHEN and SYDVKM. After removal of 6 bases from V and 4 bases from J, the junction contained 6 bases not matched to a gene. CDR3 nucleotides: TGTGCCAGCAGGTCAGGGGGAGAGTACGAGCAGTACTTC. It encodes CASRSGGEYEQYF.

For this clone: The same CDR3 can be traced to other DNA sequences in this sample. V is TRBV18 and J is TRBJ2-3; D remains unclear. V lost 3 bases, J lost 3 bases, and 4 bases lay in between. There are 12 residues in the CDR3. CDR1 is KGHSH, CDR2 LQKENI, per germline. The CDR3 spells CASSPSTDTQYF. The DNA of the CDR3 is TGTGCCAGCTCACCGTCAACAGATACGCAGTATTTT. The variable domain in full, with the rest retrieved from reference TRBV18 and TRBJ2-3, is NAGVMQNPRHLVRRRGQEARLRCSPMKGHSHVYWYRQLPEEGLKFMVYLQKENIIDESGMPKERFSAEFPKEGPSILRIQQVVRGDSAAYFCASSPSTDTQYFGPGTRLTVL.

This chain uses TRBV7-2 with TRBJ2-3, with 7 bases fitting TRBD2. CDR3 size: 16 residues. J lost 1 base, V lost 1 base, and 5 bases had no gene match. CDR1 is SGHTA, CDR2 FQGNSA, per germline. In nucleotides, the CDR3 is TGTGCCAGCAGCTTAGGGTGGCTAGCGGGCACAGATACGCAGTATTTT. Its translation: CASSLGWLAGTDTQYF. Combining the CDR3 with reference TRBV7-2 and TRBJ2-3 gives the whole variable domain GAGVSQSPSNKVTEKGKDVELRCDPISGHTALYWYRQSLGQGLEFLIYFQGNSAPDKSGLPSDRFSAERTGGSVSTLTIQRTQQEDSAVYLCASSLGWLAGTDTQYFGPGTRLTVL.

The chain combines TRBV6-2 or TRBV6-3 with TRBJ2-7; the D gene is possibly TRBD1 (6 bases). Germline CDR1 is MNHEY and CDR2 is SVGEGT. Trimming shortened V by 5 bases and J by 7 bases, and 18 bases separated the two germline ends. The CDR3 sequence is 14 residues long. The CDR3 DNA follows: TGTGCCAGCAGTCAATCCGGGACACCGGGAGAGCAGTACTTC. Translation gives CASSQSGTPGEQYF.

The rearrangement links TRBV5-6 to TRBJ1-2, with D unresolved. Germline V CDR1 and CDR2: SGHDT, YYEEEE. V was shortened by 3 bases and J by 8 bases, with 14 bases between the two germline ends. The CDR3 extends over 13 amino acids. CDR3 residues: CASSSAVRRGYTF. CDR3 sequence (DNA): TGTGCCAGCAGCTCGGCCGTCCGGCGGGGCTACACCTTC.

For this clone: Mismatch with germline at one junction end may stem from a read error. This sequence joins TRBV13 and TRBJ2-1; 7 bases map to TRBD2. Germline loops: CDR1 PRHDT, CDR2 FYEKMQ (reference sequence). The CDR3 is made up of 13 amino acids. Here the CDR3 DNA reads TGTGCCAGCAGCCTAGGACTAGTCGGTGAGCAGTTCTTC. This codes for CASSLGLVGEQFF.

This clone was counted between two and nine times. The CDR3 DNA reads TGCAGCGTTGAAGAACCGGGGATGTACACTGAAGCTTTCTTT. Translated, it gives CSVEEPGMYTEAFF. The V gene is TRBV29-1, the J gene TRBJ1-1; unclear D gene. Germline V gene sequence: CDR1 SQVTM, CDR2 ANQGSEA. V was pared by 0 bases and J by 3 bases, with 11 bases between. The CDR3 spans 14 residues. The full variable domain, with the rest looked up from reference TRBV29-1 and TRBJ1-1, is SAVISQKPSRDICQRGTSLTIQCQVDSQVTMMFWYRQQPGQSLTLIATANQGSEATYESGFVIDKFPISRPNLTFSTLTVSNMSPEDSSIYLCSVEEPGMYTEAFFGQGTRLTVV.

The chain carries TRBV28 and TRBJ1-2, with 7 bases lining up with TRBD1. Germline V gives CDR1 MDHEN, CDR2 SYDVKM. This CDR3 contains 14 residues. After removal of 3 bases from V and 1 base from J, the junction contained 2 bases not matched to a gene. CDR3 in DNA: TGTGCCAGCAGTTTGGGGACAGTTAACTATGGCTACACCTTC. Translation gives CASSLGTVNYGYTF.

V usage is TRBV7-2 and J usage is TRBJ1-6; 7 nucleotides align to TRBD1. Germline V gene data show CDR1 as SGHTA and CDR2 as FQGNSA. Losses at the gene ends were 5 bases for V and 5 bases for J; bases not matched to a gene: 6. The CDR3 totals 15 residues. Here the CDR3 reads CASSGQAPNNSPLHF. The CDR3 DNA sequence: TGTGCCAGCAGCGGACAGGCGCCCAATAATTCACCCCTCCACTTT.

V is TRBV4-2 and J is TRBJ2-3, with a possible D match to TRBD2 (6 bases). The length of the CDR3 is 15 residues. From germline, CDR1 is LGHNA and CDR2 YNFKEQ. V was clipped by 0 bases and J by 3 bases, with 10 bases between them. The CDR3 sequence is CASSQDARGTDTQYF. Written as DNA, the CDR3 is TGTGCCAGCAGCCAAGATGCCCGGGGGACAGATACGCAGTATTTT.

In its sample, this clone was seen once. This sequence joins TRBV4-2 and TRBJ1-2; 9 bases are shared with TRBD1. The CDR3 spans 16 residues. Losses at the gene ends were 6 bases for V and 3 bases for J; bases not matched to a gene: 11. CDR1 and CDR2 from the germline V gene are LGHNA and YNFKEQ. CDR3 sequence (DNA): TGTGCCAGCAGATACTCCGGGACAGGGACGCACTATGGCTACACCTTC. Translated: CASRYSGTGTHYGYTF.

The rearrangement joins TRBV5-1 to TRBJ1-2; 8 positions match TRBD1. The CDR3 runs to 16 residues. The germline CDR1 and CDR2 sequences are SGHRS and YFSETQ. The V and J ends lost 6 bases and 4 bases, in that order; junction bases with no gene match: 14. The CDR3 sequence is CASTEEGWDRSYGYTF. DNA of the CDR3: TGCGCCAGCACCGAGGAAGGATGGGACAGGTCCTATGGCTACACCTTC.

The V and J genes are TRBV12-3 or TRBV12-4 and TRBJ2-1; tentative D call: TRBD2 (6 bases). The germline V and J ends were trimmed by 11 bases and 8 bases, with 16 bases remaining between them. CDR3 length: 12 residues. The CDR3: CAEAGPGYEQFF. The CDR3 DNA reads as TGTGCCGAGGCGGGGCCTGGGTATGAGCAGTTCTTC.

The chain recombines TRBV28 with TRBJ1-5; TRBD1 matches at 8 bases. The CDR3 contains 15 residues. Germline V gene sequence: CDR1 MDHEN, CDR2 SYDVKM. Unmatched junction bases numbered 7, after V lost 4 bases and J lost 5 bases. The CDR3 loop reads CASSSGGRPDQPQHF. The CDR3 DNA follows: TGTGCCAGCAGTTCAGGGGGCCGACCGGATCAGCCCCAGCATTTT.

The chain uses TRBV7-8 and TRBJ2-1; 10 nucleotides line up with TRBD2. The junction had 11 bases not matched to a gene; V was cut back by 6 bases and J by 12 bases. The CDR3 sequence is 14 residues long. Germline V gene sequence: CDR1 SGHVS, CDR2 FQNEAQ. In DNA form, the CDR3 reads TGTGCCAGCAGAAGGACTAGCGGTACCGGGGGGCAGTTCTTC. This gives the protein CASRRTSGTGGQFF. The full variable domain, in which reference TRBV7-8 and TRBJ2-1 provide the parts outside the CDR3, is GAGVSQSPRYKVAKRGQDVALRCDPISGHVSLFWYQQALGQGPEFLTYFQNEAQLDKSGLPSDRFFAERPEGSVSTLKIQRTQQEDSAVYLCASRRTSGTGGQFFGPGTRLTVL.

This chain joins TRBV7-9 and TRBJ2-7; D not resolved. Trimming took 5 bases from V and 6 from J, leaving 14 bases between them. This CDR3 comprises 13 residues. CDR1 SEHNR and CDR2 FQNEAQ come from the germline V gene (reference sequence). CDR3 protein: CASSPRVTGEQYF. The CDR3 DNA follows: TGTGCCAGCAGCCCCCGGGTGACGGGCGAGCAGTACTTC. The whole variable domain, remainder taken from reference TRBV7-9 and TRBJ2-7, is DTGVSQNPRHKITKRGQNVTFRCDPISEHNRLYWYRQTLGQGPEFLTYFQNEAQLEKSRLLSDRFSAERPKGSFSTLEIQRTEQGDSAMYLCASSPRVTGEQYFGPGTRLTVT.

The chain employs TRBV19 and TRBJ2-1; TRBD2 matches 10 bases. Per the germline V gene, CDR1 is LNHDA and CDR2 is SQIVND (reference sequence). This CDR3 has 16 amino acids. V lost 2 bases and J lost 4; bases outside the gene matches: 5. The CDR3 DNA sequence: TGTGCCAGTAGTATACTAGCGGGAGCCCTATACAATGAGCAGTTCTTC. Translating gives CASSILAGALYNEQFF.

This chain links TRBV30 with TRBJ1-1; 7 bases fit TRBD1. Germline V gene sequence: CDR1 GTSNPN, CDR2 SVGIG (reference sequence). This CDR3 spans 14 amino acids. Germline trimming cut 4 bases from V and 4 bases from J; bases unmatched to any gene: 9. The CDR3 region is CAWTRGNWGTEAFF. CDR3 coding DNA: TGTGCCTGGACCAGGGGGAATTGGGGCACTGAAGCTTTCTTT.

The chain employs TRBV5-1 and TRBJ2-5; D perhaps matches TRBD1 (6 bases). Germline lookup yields CDR1 SGHRS and CDR2 YFSETQ. The CDR3 sequence is 14 residues long. V lost 3 bases, J lost 1 base, and 10 bases lay in between. In nucleotides, the CDR3 is TGCGCCAGCAGCTCGACGACAGGCCAAGAGACCCAGTACTTC. Protein: CASSSTTGQETQYF.

This rearrangement joins TRBV6-6 to TRBJ2-7; the match to TRBD1 covers 10 bases. The ends lost 5 bases at V and 2 bases at J; junction bases unmatched: 6. CDR1 and CDR2 from the germline V gene are MNHNY and SVGAGI (reference sequence). The CDR3 is 15 amino acids. CDR3 amino acids: CASSGRDRGAYEQYF. The DNA of the CDR3 is TGTGCCAGCAGTGGCCGGGACAGGGGCGCCTACGAGCAGTACTTC.

In this sample, this clone turned up a few times. The chain carries TRBV30 and TRBJ1-5; D is possibly TRBD1 (5 bases). Trimming stripped 0 bases from V and 4 bases from J, with 13 bases between. This CDR3 is built from 15 residues. The V gene's germline CDR1 is GTSNPN and CDR2 SVGIG (reference sequence). DNA for the CDR3: TGTGCCTGGAGTGTAGGGGTCAGCCAGAATCAGCCCCAGCATTTT. It translates to CAWSVGVSQNQPQHF.

The chain is built from TRBV28 and TRBJ1-4, with TRBD1 matching over 11 bases. The CDR3 runs 15 residues. The V and J ends lost 8 bases and 0 bases, in that order; junction bases with no gene match: 2. The germline gives CDR1 MDHEN, CDR2 SYDVKM. As DNA, the CDR3 is TGTGCCAGCTCGGGACAGGGGGCAACTAATGAAAAACTGTTTTTT. Protein sequence: CASSGQGATNEKLFF. The entire variable domain, with the rest obtained from reference TRBV28 and TRBJ1-4, is as follows: DVKVTQSSRYLVKRTGEKVFLECVQDMDHENMFWYRQDPGLGLRLIYFSYDVKMKEKGDIPEGYSVSREKKERFSLILESASTNQTSMYLCASSGQGATNEKLFFGSGTQLSVL.

J is TRBJ2-5 and V is TRBV7-9; maybe TRBD1 (5 bases). Trimming stripped 5 bases from V and 2 bases from J, with 12 bases between. The germline CDR1 and CDR2 sequences are SEHNR and FQNEAQ (reference sequence). The CDR3 spans 14 residues. CDR3 nucleotides: TGTGCCAGCAGCCCCACCAGGGATCAAGAGACCCAGTACTTC. Encoded protein: CASSPTRDQETQYF.

CDR3 DNA: TGTGCCAGCAGCCAAGCGGATTCGGGACTCACGGGCTACGAGCAGTACTTC. It codes for CASSQADSGLTGYEQYF. This chain joins TRBV4-2 and TRBJ2-7, with D maybe TRBD2 (6 bases). Trimming left V 1 base short and J 3 bases short, with 19 bases between. CDR1 and CDR2 (germline): LGHNA, YNFKEQ. The CDR3 totals 17 residues.

This clone was observed a few times. This rearrangement joins TRBV6-2 or TRBV6-3 to TRBJ1-6; D possibly corresponds to TRBD1 (5 bases). The CDR3 loop spans 15 amino acids. CDR1 and CDR2 (germline): MNHEY, SVGEGT. Trimming took off 7 bases at V and 7 bases at J, with 17 bases between the two ends. The CDR3 sequence: CASTPYQRGNSPLHF. The DNA for the CDR3 is TGTGCCAGCACCCCGTACCAACGGGGGAATTCACCCCTCCACTTT.

The V call is TRBV7-2, the J call TRBJ2-5, with a tentative D call TRBD1 (6 bases). The CDR3 is 17 residues long. Germline V gene lookup returns CDR1 SGHTA and CDR2 FQGNSA. V lost 2 bases, J lost 2 bases, and 18 bases lay in between. The CDR3 DNA sequence: TGTGCCAGCAGCTTATCCCAGTCCAGGGGTAGTCAAGAGACCCAGTACTTC. This sequence encodes CASSLSQSRGSQETQYF.

The rearrangement joins TRBV9 to TRBJ1-1, with D possibly being TRBD1 (5 bases). The CDR3 has 15 amino acids. The germline gives CDR1 SGDLS, CDR2 YYNGEE. V lost 4 bases and J 7 bases, leaving 20 bases between the germline ends. The CDR3 loop is CASSRLDDSILEAFF. The CDR3 DNA sequence: TGTGCCAGCAGCCGCCTAGACGACAGCATCCTTGAAGCTTTCTTT.